These 32 T cell receptor beta chains were all obtained from the same sample, sequenced in a study of OX40 agonist ivuxolimab in advanced cancers. Clones were sequenced by immunoSEQ multiplex PCR, and TCRdb holds only the in-frame ones, with some missing. The sample gives around 72,000 clones, around 86% of which show up once; 0.35% to 0.5% is in the top ten. The source was CD4+ or CD8+ T cells sorted from blood, collected in a trial of the OX40 agonist ivuxolimab. These receptors were taken from an adult with an advanced solid tumor such as melanoma, head and neck, liver or kidney cancer.

V is TRBV18 and J is TRBJ1-1; no clear D gene. The CDR3 consists of 13 residues. Per the germline V gene, CDR1 is KGHSH and CDR2 is LQKENI. Trimming cost V 3 bases and J 2 bases, with 7 bases left between them. The DNA of the CDR3 is TGTGCCAGCTCACCGATTCCTAACACTGAAGCTTTCTTT. Translation: CASSPIPNTEAFF.

The J gene is TRBJ1-2, the V gene TRBV7-2; D unclear. The CDR3 extends over 13 amino acids. V was pared by 2 bases and J by 2 bases, with 6 bases between. CDR1 is SGHTA and CDR2 is FQGNSA in the germline V gene. The CDR3 coding sequence is TGTGCCAGCAGCTTACCCAGGAACTATGGCTACACCTTC. Its protein product is CASSLPRNYGYTF. The variable domain in full, completed from reference TRBV7-2 and TRBJ1-2, reads GAGVSQSPSNKVTEKGKDVELRCDPISGHTALYWYRQSLGQGLEFLIYFQGNSAPDKSGLPSDRFSAERTGGSVSTLTIQRTQQEDSAVYLCASSLPRNYGYTFGSGTRLTVV.

J is TRBJ1-1 and V is TRBV29-1; D is unclear. Germline loops: CDR1 SQVTM, CDR2 ANQGSEA. Trimming shortened V by 4 bases and J by 1 base, and 13 bases separated the two germline ends. This CDR3 contains 14 residues. The DNA for the CDR3 is TGCAGCGTTGTCGGGCGTACAGCGAACACTGAAGCTTTCTTT. It translates to CSVVGRTANTEAFF.

In DNA form, the CDR3 reads TGTGCCAGCAGCCTTGGGGACTGGCGGAGGACTGAAGCTTTCTTT. It encodes CASSLGDWRRTEAFF. This chain links TRBV14 with TRBJ1-1; tentative D call: TRBD1 (5 bases). Trimming cost V 4 bases and J 5 bases, with 17 bases left between them. This CDR3 spans 15 amino acids. Germline V gives CDR1 SGHDN, CDR2 FVKESK. The full variable domain, completed using reference TRBV14 and TRBJ1-1, is EAGVTQFPSHSVIEKGQTVTLRCDPISGHDNLYWYRRVMGKEIKFLLHFVKESKQDESGMPNNRFLAERTGGTYSTLKVQPAELEDSGVYFCASSLGDWRRTEAFFGQGTRLTVV.

The chain has TRBV7-9 and TRBJ2-6; 8 nucleotides align to TRBD2. The CDR3 has 18 residues. The germline CDR1 and CDR2 sequences are SEHNR and FQNEAQ (reference sequence). Trimming cost V 1 base and J 3 bases; bases outside gene matches: 8. The CDR3 nucleotides read TGTGCCAGCAGCTTAGGCGCGGGGGGTAGAGGTGGGGCCAACGTCCTGACTTTC. Its protein is CASSLGAGGRGGANVLTF.

The V and J genes are TRBV27 and TRBJ2-3, with D tentatively TRBD1 (5 bases). The germline CDR1 and CDR2 sequences are MNHEY and SMNVEV (reference sequence). The V end was cut by 3 bases, the J end by 1 base, with 8 bases between. The CDR3 is made up of 14 amino acids. Here the CDR3 DNA reads TGTGCCAGCAGTTTTTCCAGGGGCACAGATACGCAGTATTTT. Protein sequence: CASSFSRGTDTQYF.

The chain carries TRBV9 and TRBJ2-4; possible D gene TRBD2, 6 bases. Trimming shortened V by 0 bases and J by 8 bases, and 18 bases separated the two germline ends. Per germline, CDR1 SGDLS and CDR2 YYNGEE. This CDR3 comprises 16 residues. The CDR3 DNA is TGTGCCAGCAGCGTAGGGGGGAGGCTAAAAGGGGACATTCAGTACTTC. Encoded protein: CASSVGGRLKGDIQYF.

This clone was picked up one time. The chain joins TRBV5-4 to TRBJ1-1; TRBD1 is a possible D gene (5 bases). This CDR3 is built from 12 residues. With 1 base removed from V and 10 bases from J, the gap between germline ends came to 11 bases. CDR1 SGHNT and CDR2 YYREEE come from the germline V gene (reference sequence). The CDR3 loop reads CASSLIQGTAFF. In DNA form, the CDR3 reads TGTGCCAGCAGCTTGATTCAGGGTACAGCTTTCTTT. The full variable domain, with the rest looked up from reference TRBV5-4 and TRBJ1-1, is ETGVTQSPTHLIKTRGQQVTLRCSSQSGHNTVSWYQQALGQGPQFIFQYYREEENGRGNFPPRFSGLQFPNYSSELNVNALELDDSALYLCASSLIQGTAFFGQGTRLTVV.

The chain links TRBV15 to TRBJ2-7; 10 bases agree with TRBD2. V lost 0 bases, J lost 3 bases, and 2 bases stayed unmatched. This CDR3 region has 15 residues. Per germline, CDR1 LNHNV and CDR2 YYDKDF (reference sequence). In DNA, the CDR3 is TGTGCCACCAGCAGAGATTTAGCGGGGGGCTACGAGCAGTACTTC. This sequence encodes CATSRDLAGGYEQYF.

The chain couples TRBV28 to TRBJ1-2, with D maybe TRBD1 (5 bases). The CDR3 runs 13 residues. Germline V lookup: CDR1 MDHEN, CDR2 SYDVKM. Trimming removed 3 bases at V and 8 bases at J, with 13 bases between. The CDR3 spells CASSLTAPTGYTF. DNA of the CDR3: TGTGCCAGCAGTTTGACAGCCCCGACCGGCTACACCTTC.

CDR3 coding DNA: TGTGCCAGCAGCCCCCAGGGGTACCGGACCTACAATGAGCAGTTCTTC. Amino acid sequence: CASSPQGYRTYNEQFF. The rearrangement joins TRBV7-2 to TRBJ2-1, with D tentatively TRBD1 (6 bases). This CDR3 comprises 16 residues. Germline V gives CDR1 SGHTA, CDR2 FQGNSA. Trimming shortened V by 5 bases and J by 2 bases, and 16 bases separated the two germline ends.

This clone was found once. The rearrangement joins TRBV6-5 to TRBJ2-7, with 7 bases that match TRBD1. This CDR3 contains 14 residues. Germline lookup yields CDR1 MNHEY and CDR2 SVGAGI. V lost 5 bases to trimming and J lost 4 bases; unmatched junction nucleotides: 8. DNA of the CDR3: TGTGCCAGCAGTCAGACAGGGATCCAGTACGAGCAGTACTTC. Translation gives CASSQTGIQYEQYF.

The chain combines TRBV11-3 with TRBJ2-1; a weak D match, TRBD2 (7 bases). V shed 8 bases and J shed 5 bases, with 16 bases lying between them. The CDR3 runs to 14 residues. CDR1 and CDR2 from the germline V gene are SGHNT and YENEEA. CDR3 sequence: CASGRGRWNNEQFF. In nucleotides, the CDR3 is TGTGCCAGCGGGAGGGGGAGGTGGAACAATGAGCAGTTCTTC.

This clone was counted a single time. The DNA of the CDR3 is TGTGCCAGCAGCGAATTTGGACAGGCCTCGGGCCTCAATGAGCAGTTCTTC. The encoded protein is CASSEFGQASGLNEQFF. The chain recombines TRBV5-6 with TRBJ2-1; TRBD1 agrees at 7 bases. With V trimmed by 4 bases and J by 6 bases, 16 bases remained unmatched. CDR1 is SGHDT and CDR2 is YYEEEE in the germline V gene. The length of the CDR3 is 17 residues.

The chain joins TRBV29-1 to TRBJ2-1; D is perhaps TRBD1 (7 bases). V was clipped by 3 bases and J by 6 bases, with 9 bases between them. Germline loops: CDR1 SQVTM, CDR2 ANQGSEA. This CDR3 has 12 amino acids. CDR3 sequence reads: CSVDQGGNEQFF. The CDR3 region has the DNA TGCAGCGTTGACCAGGGGGGCAATGAGCAGTTCTTC.

This chain links TRBV4-2 with TRBJ2-1, with TRBD2 identical over 7 bases. The germline gives CDR1 LGHNA, CDR2 YNFKEQ. The CDR3 has 16 residues. J lost 6 bases, V lost 0 bases, and 8 bases had no gene match. DNA of the CDR3: TGTGCCAGCAGCCAAGAGTCGGGGGGTGGTCGCAATGAGCAGTTCTTC. Encoded protein: CASSQESGGGRNEQFF.

The CDR3 spells CASSLGDRSHEQYF. The CDR3 nucleotides read TGTGCCAGCAGCTTGGGGGATAGGTCCCACGAGCAGTACTTC. This chain joins TRBV5-6 and TRBJ2-7; no firm D call. Germline-derived CDR1 and CDR2 are SGHDT and YYEEEE. The ends were cut back, 0 bases at V and 5 bases at J, with 12 bases in the middle. This CDR3 comprises 14 residues. Looking up the rest from reference TRBV5-6 and TRBJ2-7 gives the full variable domain: DAGVTQSPTHLIKTRGQQVTLRCSPKSGHDTVSWYQQALGQGPQFIFQYYEEEERQRGNFPDRFSGHQFPNYSSELNVNALLLGDSALYLCASSLGDRSHEQYFGPGTRLTVT.

The chain uses TRBV6-1 and TRBJ1-3, with D unresolved. The V and J ends lost 6 bases and 4 bases respectively, with 4 bases between them. This CDR3 comprises 11 residues. The germline V gene encodes CDR1 MNHNS and CDR2 SASEGT. The DNA of the CDR3 is TGTGCCAGCAGAGGCGGAAACACCATATATTTT. It encodes CASRGGNTIYF.

The chain links TRBV7-9 to TRBJ1-1; D gene uncertain. The V gene lost 5 bases and the J gene lost 0 bases, with 7 bases spanning the gap. Germline V lookup: CDR1 SEHNR, CDR2 FQNEAQ (reference sequence). CDR3 size: 13 residues. The CDR3 sequence: CASSPGLNTEAFF. The DNA of the CDR3 is TGTGCCAGCAGCCCCGGTTTGAACACTGAAGCTTTCTTT.

The J gene is TRBJ2-7, the V gene TRBV7-2; 7 nucleotides align to TRBD1. Trimming at V came to 5 bases and at J to 1 base, leaving 8 bases not matched to a gene. The CDR3 is made up of 15 amino acids. Germline V gene lookup returns CDR1 SGHTA and CDR2 FQGNSA. The CDR3 loop is CASSPQHRGSYEQYF. The DNA of the CDR3 is TGTGCCAGCAGCCCGCAACACAGGGGATCCTACGAGCAGTACTTC. Based on the CDR3 plus reference TRBV7-2 and TRBJ2-7, the full variable domain is GAGVSQSPSNKVTEKGKDVELRCDPISGHTALYWYRQSLGQGLEFLIYFQGNSAPDKSGLPSDRFSAERTGGSVSTLTIQRTQQEDSAVYLCASSPQHRGSYEQYFGPGTRLTVT.

The V call is TRBV7-2, the J call TRBJ2-1; unclear D gene. V shed 2 bases and J shed 5 bases, with 7 bases lying between them. The CDR3 extends over 13 amino acids. Germline loops: CDR1 SGHTA, CDR2 FQGNSA. In DNA form, the CDR3 reads TGTGCCAGCAGCTTAAGTCCGAACAATGAGCAGTTCTTC. It encodes CASSLSPNNEQFF.

V and J are TRBV18 and TRBJ2-7; either TRBD1 or TRBD2 may fit D (6 bases each). CDR3 size: 14 residues. Germline-derived CDR1 and CDR2 are KGHSH and LQKENI. The ends were cut back, 6 bases at V and 6 bases at J, with 18 bases in the middle. The CDR3 protein is CASSVKGGTSEQYV. The CDR3 bases are TGTGCCAGCTCCGTTAAGGGGGGAACGTCCGAGCAGTACGTC.

Only one count was recorded for this clone. The chain combines TRBV29-1 with TRBJ1-1; D not resolved. CDR3 length: 12 amino acids. The V gene lost 7 bases and the J gene lost 3 bases, with 12 bases spanning the gap. The germline V gene encodes CDR1 SQVTM and CDR2 ANQGSEA. The CDR3 DNA follows: TGCAGCGCTGGACGGTGGGACACTGAAGCTTTCTTT. Translation gives CSAGRWDTEAFF.

The chain has TRBV5-1 and TRBJ1-4, with TRBD1 as a possible D gene (6 bases). Germline V gene lookup returns CDR1 SGHRS and CDR2 YFSETQ. V lost 3 bases to trimming and J lost 4 bases, with 16 bases between them. The CDR3 contains 16 residues. Here the CDR3 DNA reads TGCGCCAGCAGCTGGCACGGGACATTAGATAATGAAAAACTGTTTTTT. It yields the protein CASSWHGTLDNEKLFF.

The V gene is TRBV6-6, the J gene TRBJ1-2; 8 bases match TRBD1. This CDR3 has 13 residues. Germline V gives CDR1 MNHNY, CDR2 SVGAGI (reference sequence). V gave up 5 bases and J gave up 4 bases; unmatched junction bases: 3. In nucleotides, the CDR3 is TGTGCCAGCAGTGGACAGGGCTCCTATGGCTACACCTTC. Translated: CASSGQGSYGYTF.

The chain links TRBV10-3 to TRBJ2-5, with a possible D match to TRBD2 (6 bases). CDR1 and CDR2 (germline): ENHRY, SYGVKD. Trimming removed 0 bases at V and 4 bases at J, with 9 bases between. The CDR3 length is 14 residues. The CDR3 reads CAISESGGRETQYF. In DNA, the CDR3 is TGTGCCATCAGTGAGTCGGGAGGTAGAGAGACCCAGTACTTC.

The chain employs TRBV18 and TRBJ1-4; D gene ambiguous. This CDR3 region has 13 residues. Germline assignment: CDR1 KGHSH and CDR2 LQKENI. V lost 3 bases and J lost 7, with 9 bases in between. The CDR3 loop reads CASSPGLLEKLFF. DNA for the CDR3: TGTGCCAGCTCACCCGGACTGCTTGAAAAACTGTTTTTT.

This clone has just one count. The chain couples TRBV11-2 to TRBJ2-2; 13 positions agree with TRBD2. CDR1 SGHAT and CDR2 FQNNGV come from the germline V gene. The CDR3 contains 18 residues. After removal of 5 bases from V and 0 bases from J, the junction contained 6 bases not matched to a gene. CDR3 DNA sequence: TGTGCCAGCAGCATTCGGACTAGCGGGGGAGCGAACACCGGGGAGCTGTTTTTT. This encodes CASSIRTSGGANTGELFF.

This clone has only a few counts. The chain links TRBV5-6 to TRBJ1-6; the D is unclear. The CDR3 runs to 14 residues. V lost 2 bases and J lost 8, with 11 bases in between. Per germline, CDR1 SGHDT and CDR2 YYEEEE. The CDR3 sequence: CASSLEGFDSPLHF. In DNA, the CDR3 is TGTGCCAGCAGCTTAGAGGGTTTCGATTCACCCCTCCACTTT.

CDR3 residues: CASSLTGTPSSYNEQFF. In nucleotides, the CDR3 is TGCGCCAGCAGCCTAACCGGGACCCCTAGCTCCTACAATGAGCAGTTCTTC. V is TRBV4-1 and J is TRBJ2-1; either TRBD1 or TRBD2 may supply D (5 bases each). Trimming took off 4 bases at V and 0 bases at J, with 16 bases between the two ends. CDR3 length equals 17 residues. Germline V gene lookup returns CDR1 MGHRA and CDR2 YSYEKL.

V is TRBV14 and J is TRBJ1-2; unclear D gene. The length of the CDR3 is 16 residues. Per germline, CDR1 SGHDN and CDR2 FVKESK. Trimming shortened V by 1 base and J by 2 bases, and 14 bases separated the two germline ends. CDR3 DNA sequence: TGTGCCAGCAGCCAAGGTTCGGGCAGTTCAAACTATGGCTACACCTTC. Translating gives CASSQGSGSSNYGYTF.

The chain couples TRBV5-1 to TRBJ1-2; D is undetermined. V lost 2 bases, J lost 5 bases, and 13 bases lay in between. The CDR3 sequence is 14 residues long. From germline, CDR1 is SGHRS and CDR2 YFSETQ. The CDR3 reads CASSLNPATYGYTF. The CDR3 region has the DNA TGCGCCAGCAGCTTAAATCCAGCGACGTATGGCTACACCTTC.